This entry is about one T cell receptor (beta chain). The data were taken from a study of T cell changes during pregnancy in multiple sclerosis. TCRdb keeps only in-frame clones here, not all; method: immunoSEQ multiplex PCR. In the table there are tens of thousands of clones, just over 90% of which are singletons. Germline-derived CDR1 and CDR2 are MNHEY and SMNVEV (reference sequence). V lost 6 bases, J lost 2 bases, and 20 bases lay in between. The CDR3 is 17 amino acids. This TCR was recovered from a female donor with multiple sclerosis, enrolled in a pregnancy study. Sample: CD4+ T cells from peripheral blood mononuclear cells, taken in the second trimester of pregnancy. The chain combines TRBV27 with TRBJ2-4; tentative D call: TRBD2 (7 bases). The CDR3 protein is CASSPRGAVTTKNIQYF. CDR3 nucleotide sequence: TGTGCCAGCAGCCCCCGGGGGGCCGTAACAACCAAAAACATTCAGTACTTC.